This T cell receptor (beta chain) was obtained from a study of Ad26.COV2.S vaccination and SARS-CoV-2 variants. CDR1 is SGHTA, CDR2 FQGNSA, per germline. This CDR3 is built from 16 residues. The germline V and J ends were trimmed by 3 bases and 1 base, with 14 bases remaining between them. Stated treatment: 15 to 20 received Ad26.COV2.S at low or high dose, single or two shots; about 5 received placebo; per-sample allocation not given. Collection of samples fell on day 63 after the first vaccine or placebo injection. Donor was an adult aged 18-55 years in Boston. The method was immunoSEQ multiplex PCR; TCRdb's version includes in-frame clones alone and lacks a portion of them. The sample has approximately 300,000 clones, 85% seen once; the top ten hold about 2.1%.

This chain links TRBV7-2 with TRBJ2-3; perhaps D is TRBD1 or TRBD2 (6 bases each). The sequence derives from a person between 18 and 65 years old who received the Ad26.COV2.S COVID-19 vaccine or a placebo. Sequences were derived from peripheral blood, sampled in a trial of Ad26.COV2.S vaccine versus placebo. The CDR3 sequence is CASSLTGGGGTDTQYF. DNA of the CDR3: TGTGCCAGCAGCTTGACTGGGGGCGGGGGCACAGATACGCAGTATTTT.